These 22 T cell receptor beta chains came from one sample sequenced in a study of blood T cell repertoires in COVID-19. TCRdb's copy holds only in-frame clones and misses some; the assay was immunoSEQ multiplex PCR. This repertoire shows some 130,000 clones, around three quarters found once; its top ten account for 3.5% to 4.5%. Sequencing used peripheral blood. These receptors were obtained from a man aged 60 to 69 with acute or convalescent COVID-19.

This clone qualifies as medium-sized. The CDR3 reads CASRGWGGNQPQHF. DNA of the CDR3: TGTGCCAGCAGGGGGTGGGGGGGCAATCAGCCCCAGCATTTT. This chain links TRBV27 with TRBJ1-5; D perhaps matches TRBD1 (5 bases). The germline gives CDR1 MNHEY, CDR2 SMNVEV (reference sequence). The CDR3 runs 14 residues. V lost 6 bases, J lost 2 bases, and 11 bases lay in between.

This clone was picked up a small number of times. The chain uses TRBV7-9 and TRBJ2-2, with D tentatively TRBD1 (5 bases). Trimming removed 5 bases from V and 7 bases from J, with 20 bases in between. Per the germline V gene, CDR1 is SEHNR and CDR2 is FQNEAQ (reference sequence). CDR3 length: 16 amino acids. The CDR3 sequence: CASSPFGAGWVGELFF. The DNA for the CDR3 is TGTGCCAGCAGCCCCTTCGGCGCAGGGTGGGTCGGGGAGCTGTTTTTT.

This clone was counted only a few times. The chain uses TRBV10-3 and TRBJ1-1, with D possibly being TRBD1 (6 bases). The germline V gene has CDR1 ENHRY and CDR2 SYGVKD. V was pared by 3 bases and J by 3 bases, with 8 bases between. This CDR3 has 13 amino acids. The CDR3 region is CAISEGQYTEAFF. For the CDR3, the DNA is TGTGCCATCAGTGAAGGACAGTACACTGAAGCTTTCTTT.

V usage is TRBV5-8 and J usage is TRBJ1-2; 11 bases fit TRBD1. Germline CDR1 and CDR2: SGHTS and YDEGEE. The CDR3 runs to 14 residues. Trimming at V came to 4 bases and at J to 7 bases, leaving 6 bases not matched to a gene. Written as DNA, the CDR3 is TGTGCCAGCAGCATTGGACAGGGGGCGGCTGGCTACACCTTC. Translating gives CASSIGQGAAGYTF.

This CDR3 reads CAWSVEGNTEAFF. CDR3 coding DNA: TGTGCCTGGAGTGTAGAGGGGAACACTGAAGCTTTCTTT. The J gene is TRBJ1-1, the V gene TRBV30; no clear D gene. This CDR3 contains 13 residues. Germline V gene data show CDR1 as GTSNPN and CDR2 as SVGIG (reference sequence). Trimming stripped 0 bases from V and 1 base from J, with 6 bases between.

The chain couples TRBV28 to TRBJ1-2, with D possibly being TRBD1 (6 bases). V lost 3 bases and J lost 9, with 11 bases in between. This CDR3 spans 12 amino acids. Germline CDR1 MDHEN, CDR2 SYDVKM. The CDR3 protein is CASSFLDSRYTF. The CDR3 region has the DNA TGTGCCAGCAGTTTTCTGGACAGCCGCTACACCTTC.

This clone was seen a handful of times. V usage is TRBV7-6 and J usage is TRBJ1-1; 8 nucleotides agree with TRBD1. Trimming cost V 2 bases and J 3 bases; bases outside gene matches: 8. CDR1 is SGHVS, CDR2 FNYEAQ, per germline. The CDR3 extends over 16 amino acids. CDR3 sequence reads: CASSLTRQGRDTEAFF. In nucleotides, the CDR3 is TGTGCCAGCAGCTTAACTAGACAGGGGAGGGACACTGAAGCTTTCTTT.

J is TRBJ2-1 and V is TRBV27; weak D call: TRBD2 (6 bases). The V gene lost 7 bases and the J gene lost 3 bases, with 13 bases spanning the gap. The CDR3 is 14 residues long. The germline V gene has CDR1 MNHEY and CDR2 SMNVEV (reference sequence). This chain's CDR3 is CASTRSGLYNEQFF. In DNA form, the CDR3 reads TGTGCCAGCACCCGTAGCGGACTCTACAATGAGCAGTTCTTC.

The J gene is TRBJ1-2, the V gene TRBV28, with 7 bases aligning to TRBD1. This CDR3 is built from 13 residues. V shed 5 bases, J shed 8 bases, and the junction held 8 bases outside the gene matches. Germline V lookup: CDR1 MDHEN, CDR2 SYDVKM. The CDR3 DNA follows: TGTGCCAGCAGTCAGGAGGGGGCGCAAGGCTACACCTTC. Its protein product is CASSQEGAQGYTF.

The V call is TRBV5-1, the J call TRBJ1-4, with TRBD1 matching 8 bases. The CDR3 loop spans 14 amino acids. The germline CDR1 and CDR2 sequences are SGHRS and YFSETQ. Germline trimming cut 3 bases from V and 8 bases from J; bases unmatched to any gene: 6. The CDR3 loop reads CASSSGQEWEKLFF. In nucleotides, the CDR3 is TGCGCCAGCAGCTCGGGACAGGAGTGGGAAAAACTGTTTTTT.

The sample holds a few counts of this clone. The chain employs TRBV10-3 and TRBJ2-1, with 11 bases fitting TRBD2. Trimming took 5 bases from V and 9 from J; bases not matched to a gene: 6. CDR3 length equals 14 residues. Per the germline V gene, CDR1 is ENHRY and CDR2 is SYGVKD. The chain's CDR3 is CAISLLAGDGEQFF. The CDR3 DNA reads TGTGCCATCAGTCTACTAGCGGGAGATGGTGAGCAGTTCTTC.

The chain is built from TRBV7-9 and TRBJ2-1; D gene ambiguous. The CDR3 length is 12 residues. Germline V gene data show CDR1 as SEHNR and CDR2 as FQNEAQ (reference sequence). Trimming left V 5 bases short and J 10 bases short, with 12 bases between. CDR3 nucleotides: TGTGCCAGCAGCCTTGAAATCGGGGAGCAGTTCTTC. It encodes CASSLEIGEQFF.

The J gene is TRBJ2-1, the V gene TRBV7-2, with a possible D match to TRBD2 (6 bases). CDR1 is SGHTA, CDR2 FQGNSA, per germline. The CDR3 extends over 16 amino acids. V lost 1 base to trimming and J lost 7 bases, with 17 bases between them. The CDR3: CASSLVGAGRGNEQFF. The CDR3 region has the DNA TGTGCCAGCAGCTTAGTAGGGGCAGGGCGGGGTAATGAGCAGTTCTTC.

The CDR3 bases are TGTGCCATCAAATCAGGGGTGGACGCCAAAAACATTCAGTACTTC. Its translation: CAIKSGVDAKNIQYF. This chain links TRBV10-3 with TRBJ2-4, with a weak D call TRBD1 (6 bases). CDR1 and CDR2 (germline): ENHRY, SYGVKD. Trimming took off 7 bases at V and 1 base at J, with 14 bases between the two ends. The length of the CDR3 is 15 residues.

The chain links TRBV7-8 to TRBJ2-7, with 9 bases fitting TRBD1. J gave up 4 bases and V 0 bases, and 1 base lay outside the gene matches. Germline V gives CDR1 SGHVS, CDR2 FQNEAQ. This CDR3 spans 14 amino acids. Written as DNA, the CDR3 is TGTGCCAGCAGCTTAGCCGACAGGGGGTACGAGCAGTACTTC. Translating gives CASSLADRGYEQYF.

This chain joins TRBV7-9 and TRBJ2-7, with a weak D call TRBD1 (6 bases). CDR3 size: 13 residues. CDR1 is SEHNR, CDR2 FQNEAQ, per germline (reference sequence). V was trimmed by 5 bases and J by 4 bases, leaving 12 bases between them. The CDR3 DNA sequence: TGTGCCAGCAGCCCCCGACAGGAGTACGAGCAGTACTTC. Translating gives CASSPRQEYEQYF.

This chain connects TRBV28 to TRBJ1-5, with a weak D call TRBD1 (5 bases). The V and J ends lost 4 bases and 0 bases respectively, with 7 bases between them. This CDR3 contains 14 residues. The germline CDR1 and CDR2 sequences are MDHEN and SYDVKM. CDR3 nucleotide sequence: TGTGCCAGCAGTTCGCAGGGTAGCAATCAGCCCCAGCATTTT. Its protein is CASSSQGSNQPQHF. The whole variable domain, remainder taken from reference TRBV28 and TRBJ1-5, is DVKVTQSSRYLVKRTGEKVFLECVQDMDHENMFWYRQDPGLGLRLIYFSYDVKMKEKGDIPEGYSVSREKKERFSLILESASTNQTSMYLCASSSQGSNQPQHFGDGTRLSIL.

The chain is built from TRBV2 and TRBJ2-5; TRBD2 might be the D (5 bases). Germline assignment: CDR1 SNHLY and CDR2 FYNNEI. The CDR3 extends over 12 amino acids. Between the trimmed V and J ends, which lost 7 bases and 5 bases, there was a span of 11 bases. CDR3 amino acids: CASMEAGETQYF. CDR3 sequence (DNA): TGTGCCAGCATGGAGGCCGGGGAGACCCAGTACTTC.

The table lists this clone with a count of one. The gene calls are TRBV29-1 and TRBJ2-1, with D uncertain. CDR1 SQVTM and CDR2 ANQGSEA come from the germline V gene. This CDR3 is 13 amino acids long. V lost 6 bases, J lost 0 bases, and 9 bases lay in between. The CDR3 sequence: CSVPSSSYNEQFF. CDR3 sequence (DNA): TGCAGCGTCCCTAGTAGCTCCTACAATGAGCAGTTCTTC.

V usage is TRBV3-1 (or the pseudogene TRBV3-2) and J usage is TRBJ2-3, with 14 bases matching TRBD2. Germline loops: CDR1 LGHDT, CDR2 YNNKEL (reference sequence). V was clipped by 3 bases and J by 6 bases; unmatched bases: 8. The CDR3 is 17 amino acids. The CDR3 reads CASSHPETSGRGDTQYF. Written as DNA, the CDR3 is TGTGCCAGCAGCCACCCCGAGACTAGCGGGAGGGGGGATACGCAGTATTTT.

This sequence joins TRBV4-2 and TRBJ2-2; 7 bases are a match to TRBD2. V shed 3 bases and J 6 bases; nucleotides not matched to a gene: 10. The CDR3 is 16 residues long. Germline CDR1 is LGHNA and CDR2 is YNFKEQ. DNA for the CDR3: TGTGCCAGCAGCCAGATGAGGCTAGCGGACTCCGGGGAGCTGTTTTTT. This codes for CASSQMRLADSGELFF.

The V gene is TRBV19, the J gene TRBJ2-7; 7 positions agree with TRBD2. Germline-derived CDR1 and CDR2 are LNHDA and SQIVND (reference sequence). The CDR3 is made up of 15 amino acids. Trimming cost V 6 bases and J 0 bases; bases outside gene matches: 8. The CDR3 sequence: CASSRTGGGSYEQYF. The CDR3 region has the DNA TGTGCCAGTAGCCGAACGGGAGGAGGCTCCTACGAGCAGTACTTC.